Sequencing of this T cell receptor (beta chain) was carried out in a study of cytomegalovirus exposure and HLA in healthy donors. Worth noting for this clone: The antigen is undetermined.

Overall study findings and caveats: The presence/absence work took it that sequencing depth was about the same across donors.

With 60 Vbeta and 13 Jbeta primers, the PCR was carried out. TCRdb's copy holds only in-frame clones and misses some; the assay was immunoSEQ multiplex PCR. The sample consists of 150,000 to 200,000 clones, approximately 83% of them appearing once. Trimming removed 8 bases at V and 10 bases at J, with 15 bases between. Germline V gene data show CDR1 as MDHEN and CDR2 as SYDVKM. This CDR3 contains 13 residues. The TCR sequence derives from a man between 18 and 29 years old in good health and CMV-seropositive. The sample was PBMCs. The V gene is TRBV28, the J gene TRBJ1-6; weak D call: TRBD1 (6 bases). The CDR3 here is CASFGNTGSPLHF. The CDR3 nucleotides are TGTGCCAGCTTTGGTAATACAGGGTCACCCCTCCACTTT.